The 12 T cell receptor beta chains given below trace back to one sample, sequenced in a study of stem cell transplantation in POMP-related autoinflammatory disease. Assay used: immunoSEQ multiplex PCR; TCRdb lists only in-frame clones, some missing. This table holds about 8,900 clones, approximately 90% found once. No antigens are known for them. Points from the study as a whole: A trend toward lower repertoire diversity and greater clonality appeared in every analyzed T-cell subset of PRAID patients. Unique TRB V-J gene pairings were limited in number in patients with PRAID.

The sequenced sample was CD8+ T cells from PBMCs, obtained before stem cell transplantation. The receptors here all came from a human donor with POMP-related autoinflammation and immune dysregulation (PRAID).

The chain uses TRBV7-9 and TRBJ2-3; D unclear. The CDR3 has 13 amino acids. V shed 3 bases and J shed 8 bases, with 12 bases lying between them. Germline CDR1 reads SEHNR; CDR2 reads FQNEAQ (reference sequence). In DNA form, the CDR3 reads TGTGCCAGCAGCTTCGGTGCATTGGGTACGCAGTATTTT. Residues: CASSFGALGTQYF. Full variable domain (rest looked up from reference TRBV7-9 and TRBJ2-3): DTGVSQNPRHKITKRGQNVTFRCDPISEHNRLYWYRQTLGQGPEFLTYFQNEAQLEKSRLLSDRFSAERPKGSFSTLEIQRTEQGDSAMYLCASSFGALGTQYFGPGTRLTVL.

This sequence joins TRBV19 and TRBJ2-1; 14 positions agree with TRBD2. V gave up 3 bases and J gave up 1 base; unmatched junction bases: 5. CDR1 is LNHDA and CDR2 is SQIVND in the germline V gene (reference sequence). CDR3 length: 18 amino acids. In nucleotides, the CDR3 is TGTGCCAGTAGTATCGGACTAGCGGGAGGTCGATCCTACAATGAGCAGTTCTTC. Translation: CASSIGLAGGRSYNEQFF.

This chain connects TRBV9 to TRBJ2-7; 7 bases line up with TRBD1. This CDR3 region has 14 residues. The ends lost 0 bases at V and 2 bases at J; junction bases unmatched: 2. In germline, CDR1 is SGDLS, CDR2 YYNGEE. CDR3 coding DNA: TGTGCCAGCAGCGTAGAGGGGGCCACCTACGAGCAGTACTTC. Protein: CASSVEGATYEQYF.

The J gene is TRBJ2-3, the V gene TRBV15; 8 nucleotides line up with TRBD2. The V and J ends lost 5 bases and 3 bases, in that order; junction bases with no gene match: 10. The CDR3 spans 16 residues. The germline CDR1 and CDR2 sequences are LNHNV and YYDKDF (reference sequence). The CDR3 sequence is CATSPYGGDRTDTQYF. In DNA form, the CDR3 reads TGTGCCACCAGCCCATACGGGGGGGATAGGACAGATACGCAGTATTTT.

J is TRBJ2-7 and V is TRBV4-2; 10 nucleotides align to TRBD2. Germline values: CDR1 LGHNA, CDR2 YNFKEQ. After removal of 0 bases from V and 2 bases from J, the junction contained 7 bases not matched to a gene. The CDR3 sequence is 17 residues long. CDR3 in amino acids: CASSQETSGFPTYEQYF. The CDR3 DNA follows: TGTGCCAGCAGCCAAGAGACTAGCGGGTTCCCTACCTACGAGCAGTACTTC.

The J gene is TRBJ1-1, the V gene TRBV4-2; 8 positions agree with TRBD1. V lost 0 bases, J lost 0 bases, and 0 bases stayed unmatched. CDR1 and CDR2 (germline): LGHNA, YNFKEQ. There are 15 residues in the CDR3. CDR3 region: CASSQDRGLNTEAFF. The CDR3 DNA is TGTGCCAGCAGCCAAGACAGGGGGCTGAACACTGAAGCTTTCTTT.

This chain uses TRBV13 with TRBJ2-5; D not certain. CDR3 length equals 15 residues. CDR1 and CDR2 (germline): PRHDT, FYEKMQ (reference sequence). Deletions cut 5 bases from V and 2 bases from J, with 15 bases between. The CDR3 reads CASSAGQALQETQYF. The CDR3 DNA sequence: TGTGCCAGCAGCGCCGGCCAGGCCCTTCAAGAGACCCAGTACTTC.

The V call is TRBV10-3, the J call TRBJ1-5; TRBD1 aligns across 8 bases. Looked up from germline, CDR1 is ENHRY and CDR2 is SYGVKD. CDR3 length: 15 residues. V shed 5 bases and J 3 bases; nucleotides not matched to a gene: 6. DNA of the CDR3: TGTGCCATCAGTACCACAGGGGGGGACAATCAGCCCCAGCATTTT. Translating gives CAISTTGGDNQPQHF.

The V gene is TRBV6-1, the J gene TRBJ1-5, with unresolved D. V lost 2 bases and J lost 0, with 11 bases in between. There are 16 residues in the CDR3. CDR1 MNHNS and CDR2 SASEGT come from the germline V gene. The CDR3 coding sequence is TGTGCCAGCAGTGAACCGACAAGCTATAGCAATCAGCCCCAGCATTTT. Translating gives CASSEPTSYSNQPQHF.

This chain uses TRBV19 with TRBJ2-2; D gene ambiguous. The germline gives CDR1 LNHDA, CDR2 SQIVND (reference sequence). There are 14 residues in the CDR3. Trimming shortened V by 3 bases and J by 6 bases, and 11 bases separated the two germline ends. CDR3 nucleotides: TGTGCCAGTAGTATCAGTCTGGGGTCCGGGGAGCTGTTTTTT. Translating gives CASSISLGSGELFF.

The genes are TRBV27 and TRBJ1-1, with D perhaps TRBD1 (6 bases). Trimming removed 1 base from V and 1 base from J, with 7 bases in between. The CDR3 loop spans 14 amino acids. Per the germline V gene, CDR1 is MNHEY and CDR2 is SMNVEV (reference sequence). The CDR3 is CASSLLTGNTEAFF. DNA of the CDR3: TGTGCCAGCAGTTTATTGACAGGGAACACTGAAGCTTTCTTT.

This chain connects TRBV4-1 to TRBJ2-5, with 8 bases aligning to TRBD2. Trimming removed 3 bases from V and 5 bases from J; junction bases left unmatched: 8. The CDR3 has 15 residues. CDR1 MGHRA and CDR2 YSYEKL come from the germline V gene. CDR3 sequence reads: CASSQGLGVVETQYF. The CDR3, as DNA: TGCGCCAGCAGCCAGGGACTAGGGGTGGTTGAGACCCAGTACTTC.